Below, one TCR beta chain is given with its context. The source of the sample is a study of T cells after somatic rescue of genetic block. This CDR3 has 13 amino acids. Per germline, CDR1 MNHNS and CDR2 SASEGT. The germline V and J ends were trimmed by 7 bases and 5 bases, with 13 bases remaining between them. The repertoire was sequenced with immunoSEQ multiplex PCR; TCRdb's copy has only in-frame clones and lacks some. This sample has some 70,000 clones; approximately 91% occur once, and the top ten carry about 3%. The source material was peripheral blood mononuclear cells (PBMCs). The chain is built from TRBV6-1 and TRBJ2-3; D unresolved. The source is a man younger than 45. CDR3 coding DNA: TGTGCCAGCATCAGAACACGGCAAGATACGCAGTATTTT. Amino acids: CASIRTRQDTQYF.